The table lists the clone carrying this T cell receptor beta chain with a few counts. Germline loops: CDR1 SNHLY, CDR2 FYNNEI. V lost 1 base to trimming and J lost 6 bases; unmatched junction nucleotides: 4. The CDR3 extends over 14 amino acids. These data are taken from a study of T cell changes during pregnancy in multiple sclerosis. Measured with immunoSEQ multiplex PCR; TCRdb has only the in-frame clones, and not every one. This table holds some 140,000 clones, roughly 95% found once. This clonotype was obtained from a female donor with multiple sclerosis, enrolled in a pregnancy study. The sample in question was peripheral blood, obtained after pregnancy. The chain carries TRBV2 and TRBJ1-2, with TRBD1 matching 8 bases. CDR3: CASSEVVTGDGYTF. CDR3 nucleotides: TGTGCCAGCAGTGAAGTTGTGACAGGGGATGGCTACACCTTC. The full variable domain, completed using reference TRBV2 and TRBJ1-2, is EPEVTQTPSHQVTQMGQEVILRCVPISNHLYFYWYRQILGQKVEFLVSFYNNEISEKSEIFDDQFSVERPDGSNFTLKIRSTKLEDSAMYFCASSEVVTGDGYTFGSGTRLTVV.